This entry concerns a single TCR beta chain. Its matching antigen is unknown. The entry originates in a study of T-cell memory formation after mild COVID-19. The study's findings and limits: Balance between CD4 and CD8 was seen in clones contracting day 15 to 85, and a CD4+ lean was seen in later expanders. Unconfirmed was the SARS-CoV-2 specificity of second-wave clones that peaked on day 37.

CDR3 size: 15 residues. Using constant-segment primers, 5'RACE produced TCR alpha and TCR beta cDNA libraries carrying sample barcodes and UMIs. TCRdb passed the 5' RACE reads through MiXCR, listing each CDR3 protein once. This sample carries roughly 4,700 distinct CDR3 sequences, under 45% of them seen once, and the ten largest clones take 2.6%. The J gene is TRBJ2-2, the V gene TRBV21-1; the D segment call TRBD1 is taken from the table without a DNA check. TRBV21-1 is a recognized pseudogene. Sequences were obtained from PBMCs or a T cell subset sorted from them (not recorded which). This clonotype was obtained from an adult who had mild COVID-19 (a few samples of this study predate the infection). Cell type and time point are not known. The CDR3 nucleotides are TGTGCCAGCAGCAAATTTGGGGCGCGGGGCGGGGAGCTGTTTTTT. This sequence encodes CASSKFGARGGELFF.